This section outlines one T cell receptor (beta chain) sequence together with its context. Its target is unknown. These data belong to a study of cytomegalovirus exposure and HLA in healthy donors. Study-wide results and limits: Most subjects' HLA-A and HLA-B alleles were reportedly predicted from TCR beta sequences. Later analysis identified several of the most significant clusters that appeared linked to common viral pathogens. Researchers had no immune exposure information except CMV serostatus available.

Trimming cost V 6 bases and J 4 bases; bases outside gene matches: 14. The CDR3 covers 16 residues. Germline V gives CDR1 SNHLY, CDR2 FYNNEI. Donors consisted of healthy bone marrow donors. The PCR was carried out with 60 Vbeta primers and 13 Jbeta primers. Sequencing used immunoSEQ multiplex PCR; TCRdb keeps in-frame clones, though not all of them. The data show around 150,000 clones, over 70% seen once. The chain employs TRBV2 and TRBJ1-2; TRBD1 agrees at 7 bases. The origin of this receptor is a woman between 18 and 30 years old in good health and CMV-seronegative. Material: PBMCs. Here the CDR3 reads CASRGVRTGVRYGYTF. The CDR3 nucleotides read TGTGCCAGCAGGGGTGTAAGAACAGGGGTTCGCTATGGCTACACCTTC.